Listed here are 30 T cell receptor beta chains from one sample, sequenced in a study of memory CD4+ T cells and cytomegalovirus serostatus. Single viable CD3+CD4+CD8-CD45RO+ cells were sorted as the memory CD4+ T cells. Clones were read by immunoSEQ multiplex PCR, and TCRdb kept only the in-frame ones, dropping some. The table lists over 45,000 clones, about 80% of them singletons. Sequenced sample: memory CD4+ T cells from blood. The origin of the receptors is an adult in good health and CMV-seronegative.

In the case of this clone: A junction boundary mismatches the germline segment, possibly from a read error. The gene calls are TRBV2 and TRBJ1-1; 12 nucleotides match TRBD1. In germline, CDR1 is SNHLY, CDR2 FYNNEI. The CDR3 sequence is 15 residues long. This CDR3 reads CASILLPGQGAPGGF. The CDR3 region has the DNA TGTGCCAGCATACTCTTACCGGGACAGGGGGCGCCTGGAGGGTTT.

This chain joins TRBV5-1 and TRBJ2-5, with D possibly matching TRBD2 (7 bases). The ends were cut back, 1 base at V and 5 bases at J, with 12 bases in the middle. The CDR3 loop spans 14 amino acids. Germline CDR1 reads SGHRS; CDR2 reads YFSETQ. CDR3: CASSLSRGGETQYF. CDR3 sequence (DNA): TGCGCCAGCAGCTTGTCCAGGGGAGGGGAGACCCAGTACTTC.

The gene calls are TRBV14 and TRBJ2-3; 10 bases match TRBD2. The CDR3 consists of 17 residues. The germline V gene has CDR1 SGHDN and CDR2 FVKESK. V was clipped by 3 bases and J by 1 base; unmatched bases: 7. CDR3 in DNA: TGTGCCAGCAGCCATACAAAAGCGGGGGGGGGCACAGATACGCAGTATTTT. It yields the protein CASSHTKAGGGTDTQYF.

V and J are TRBV11-2 and TRBJ2-7, with D possibly being TRBD1 (6 bases). Between the trimmed V and J ends, which lost 7 bases and 7 bases, there was a span of 14 bases. Germline assignment: CDR1 SGHAT and CDR2 FQNNGV. The CDR3 runs to 12 residues. Here the CDR3 reads CASTLGGGEQYF. CDR3 DNA: TGTGCCAGCACCCTTGGGGGCGGGGAGCAGTACTTC. Full variable domain (missing parts from reference TRBV11-2 and TRBJ2-7): EAGVAQSPRYKIIEKRQSVAFWCNPISGHATLYWYQQILGQGPKLLIQFQNNGVVDDSQLPKDRFSAERLKGVDSTLKIQPAKLEDSAVYLCASTLGGGEQYFGPGTRLTVT.

This chain joins TRBV2 and TRBJ2-1; 9 bases line up with TRBD2. Trimming cost V 6 bases and J 11 bases; bases outside gene matches: 14. Germline V lookup: CDR1 SNHLY, CDR2 FYNNEI. This CDR3 is 15 amino acids long. The CDR3 protein is CASRDLAGRYVKQFF. CDR3 bases: TGTGCCAGCAGAGATCTAGCGGGGAGGTACGTGAAGCAGTTCTTC.

J is TRBJ2-5 and V is TRBV4-1, with 11 bases lining up with TRBD1. Trimming removed 0 bases from V and 4 bases from J; junction bases left unmatched: 1. This CDR3 is 15 amino acids long. CDR1 is MGHRA and CDR2 is YSYEKL in the germline V gene. CDR3 sequence (DNA): TGCGCCAGCAGCCAAGATGGACAGGGGGCAGAGACCCAGTACTTC. It encodes CASSQDGQGAETQYF.

The chain carries TRBV28 and TRBJ2-1; 7 bases agree with TRBD2. Germline lookup yields CDR1 MDHEN and CDR2 SYDVKM. The J segment lost 0 bases and the V segment lost 2 bases, leaving 4 bases of the junction unmatched. The CDR3 totals 16 residues. The CDR3 nucleotides are TGTGCCAGCAGTTTAGGTGGGGGGGGCTCCTACAATGAGCAGTTCTTC. Translating gives CASSLGGGGSYNEQFF.

The V call is TRBV25-1, the J call TRBJ1-2; the match to TRBD1 covers 7 bases. This CDR3 spans 15 amino acids. The germline V gene has CDR1 MGHDK and CDR2 SYGVNS. V lost 3 bases and J lost 3; bases outside the gene matches: 7. CDR3 DNA: TGTGCCAGCAGTGAGACAAGACAGGGATACTATGGCTACACCTTC. It yields the protein CASSETRQGYYGYTF.

V and J are TRBV7-2 and TRBJ1-2; 7 positions match TRBD1. This CDR3 has 15 residues. The germline gives CDR1 SGHTA, CDR2 FQGNSA. Trimming removed 5 bases from V and 0 bases from J; junction bases left unmatched: 6. Here the CDR3 DNA reads TGTGCCAGCAGCGCGGGGGGACAGACTAACTATGGCTACACCTTC. It specifies CASSAGGQTNYGYTF. Filled out from reference TRBV7-2 and TRBJ1-2, the complete variable domain reads GAGVSQSPSNKVTEKGKDVELRCDPISGHTALYWYRQSLGQGLEFLIYFQGNSAPDKSGLPSDRFSAERTGGSVSTLTIQRTQQEDSAVYLCASSAGGQTNYGYTFGSGTRLTVV.

The chain combines TRBV6-1 with TRBJ1-4; D remains unclear. The CDR3 has 16 amino acids. Germline values: CDR1 MNHNS, CDR2 SASEGT. Trimming took off 2 bases at V and 8 bases at J, with 18 bases between the two ends. In DNA form, the CDR3 reads TGTGCCAGCAGTGAATCTTGGTCCCACCTAAAGGAAAAACTGTTTTTT. Translation: CASSESWSHLKEKLFF.

The chain has TRBV28 and TRBJ2-5, with 11 positions matching TRBD2. The DNA matches TRBJ2-7 better at its end, which makes the J call doubtful. The length of the CDR3 is 16 residues. Per the germline V gene, CDR1 is MDHEN and CDR2 is SYDVKM. CDR3 residues: CASTRGGTSGPYEQYF. CDR3 nucleotides: TGTGCCAGCACCAGAGGAGGGACTAGCGGCCCCTACGAGCAGTACTTC.

The sample holds a few counts of this clone. This chain connects TRBV20-1 to TRBJ2-1; D gene uncertain. Trimming cost V 2 bases and J 9 bases, with 8 bases left between them. Germline V gene data show CDR1 as DFQATT and CDR2 as SNEGSKA (reference sequence). The CDR3 is 11 amino acids. The CDR3 nucleotides are TGCAGTGCTAGACCGACGGGTGAGCAGTTCTTC. The encoded protein is CSARPTGEQFF.

The genes are TRBV12-1 and TRBJ2-7. TRBV12-1 is a recognized pseudogene. This CDR3 is 11 amino acids long. CDR3 DNA: TGTGCCAGCAGCTTGGACTACGAGCAGTACTTC. Translation: CASSLDYEQYF.

The chain combines TRBV7-2 with TRBJ1-2; no clear D. The CDR3 has 11 residues. Germline V gene lookup returns CDR1 SGHTA and CDR2 FQGNSA. Deletions cut 2 bases from V and 7 bases from J, with 5 bases between. CDR3 loop: CASSLYTGYTF. The CDR3 nucleotides read TGTGCCAGCAGCTTATATACTGGCTACACCTTC.

The rearrangement uses TRBV6-1 and TRBJ2-7; 7 positions match TRBD1. Germline V gene sequence: CDR1 MNHNS, CDR2 SASEGT. Unmatched junction bases numbered 11, after V lost 5 bases and J lost 7 bases. The CDR3 length is 14 residues. CDR3 in DNA: TGTGCCAGCAGTCAACCGACAGGGTTTGGGGAGCAGTACTTC. This encodes CASSQPTGFGEQYF.

The chain joins TRBV5-4 to TRBJ2-7, with 13 bases identical to TRBD2. CDR1 and CDR2 from the germline V gene are SGHNT and YYREEE (reference sequence). This CDR3 spans 16 amino acids. With 4 bases clipped from V and 5 bases from J, the junction kept 9 bases outside the gene matches. The CDR3 reads CASSRYTSGGAHEQYF. In nucleotides, the CDR3 is TGTGCCAGCAGCCGCTATACTAGCGGGGGGGCTCACGAGCAGTACTTC.

CDR3 DNA sequence: TGTGCCAGCAGCGTGTTTTCTGACGAGCAGTACTTC. Translation: CASSVFSDEQYF. The V gene is TRBV5-4, the J gene TRBJ2-7; no firm D call. This CDR3 comprises 12 residues. Germline V gives CDR1 SGHNT, CDR2 YYREEE (reference sequence). The V end was cut by 4 bases, the J end by 5 bases, with 10 bases between.

The rearrangement joins TRBV11-2 to TRBJ2-7, with unresolved D. The CDR3 contains 14 residues. Germline CDR1 and CDR2: SGHAT and FQNNGV. V gave up 5 bases and J gave up 4 bases, with 15 bases separating them. CDR3 nucleotide sequence: TGTGCCAGCAGCCAAGAAGGTAATCTTTACGAGCAGTACTTC. Amino acids: CASSQEGNLYEQYF.

This clone was recorded once. J is TRBJ1-3 and V is TRBV7-9; D is undetermined. Germline assignment: CDR1 SEHNR and CDR2 FQNEAQ (reference sequence). Trimming shortened V by 2 bases and J by 0 bases, and 14 bases separated the two germline ends. The CDR3 runs 17 residues. CDR3: CASSLLTGGNSGNTIYF. DNA of the CDR3: TGTGCCAGCAGCTTATTAACTGGAGGTAACTCTGGAAACACCATATATTTT.

The chain employs TRBV5-1 and TRBJ1-1, with TRBD1 as a possible D gene (5 bases). Germline V lookup: CDR1 SGHRS, CDR2 YFSETQ. V was trimmed by 5 bases and J by 5 bases, leaving 13 bases between them. This CDR3 comprises 13 residues. This chain's CDR3 is CASRGVSGTEAFF. Written as DNA, the CDR3 is TGCGCCAGCAGGGGGGTATCGGGTACTGAAGCTTTCTTT.

The chain is built from TRBV18 and TRBJ1-3; no definite D call. The CDR3 runs 16 residues. V was pared by 5 bases and J by 2 bases, with 16 bases between. Germline lookup yields CDR1 KGHSH and CDR2 LQKENI. The CDR3 DNA is TGTGCCAGCTCAGCCAAGGCCCTAGGAACTGGAAACACCATATATTTT. Amino acids: CASSAKALGTGNTIYF. Variable domain in full (rest from reference TRBV18 and TRBJ1-3): NAGVMQNPRHLVRRRGQEARLRCSPMKGHSHVYWYRQLPEEGLKFMVYLQKENIIDESGMPKERFSAEFPKEGPSILRIQQVVRGDSAAYFCASSAKALGTGNTIYFGEGSWLTVV.

V is TRBV6-6 and J is TRBJ2-7; 10 bases agree with TRBD2. Germline V CDR1 and CDR2: MNHNY, SVGAGI (reference sequence). J lost 6 bases, V lost 5 bases, and 7 bases had no gene match. The CDR3 has 14 residues. The chain's CDR3 is CASSHSGGTGEQYF. DNA of the CDR3: TGTGCCAGCAGTCATAGCGGGGGGACTGGCGAGCAGTACTTC.

This chain joins TRBV11-1 and TRBJ2-3; perhaps TRBD2 as D (5 bases). Trimming took 3 bases from V and 2 from J, leaving 18 bases between them. Germline-derived CDR1 and CDR2 are SGHAT and FQDESV (reference sequence). The CDR3 has 17 residues. The CDR3: CASSFFSGKRHTDTQYF. CDR3 nucleotides: TGTGCCAGCAGCTTCTTCTCGGGGAAACGACACACAGATACGCAGTATTTT.

V usage is TRBV7-2 and J usage is TRBJ2-7, with 9 bases aligning to TRBD1. The CDR3 consists of 15 residues. CDR1 and CDR2 (germline): SGHTA, FQGNSA. J was trimmed by 0 bases and V by 3 bases; bases with no gene match: 3. The CDR3 reads CASSLGQGSSYEQYF. The CDR3 coding sequence is TGTGCCAGCAGCTTGGGACAGGGCAGCTCCTACGAGCAGTACTTC.

This chain joins TRBV5-4 and TRBJ2-2; TRBD1 aligns across 11 bases. This CDR3 has 16 amino acids. V trimming: 4 bases; J trimming: 6 bases; junction bases outside the gene matches: 8. CDR1 and CDR2 (germline): SGHNT, YYREEE (reference sequence). The CDR3 reads CASSAGTGGLAGELFF. CDR3 in DNA: TGTGCCAGCAGCGCAGGGACAGGGGGACTGGCCGGGGAGCTGTTTTTT.

The J gene is TRBJ1-1, the V gene TRBV10-3, with D hard to call. Germline values: CDR1 ENHRY, CDR2 SYGVKD. The CDR3 consists of 13 residues. The V gene lost 6 bases and the J gene lost 1 base, with 9 bases spanning the gap. The CDR3 loop is CAISARGNTEAFF. The CDR3 DNA sequence: TGTGCCATCAGCGCTCGGGGGAACACTGAAGCTTTCTTT.

The V and J genes are TRBV5-5 and TRBJ1-2, with D perhaps matching TRBD1 (6 bases). Looked up from germline, CDR1 is SGHKS and CDR2 is YYEKEE (reference sequence). Trimming took 4 bases from V and 4 from J, leaving 11 bases between them. The CDR3 loop spans 13 amino acids. The CDR3 DNA follows: TGTGCCAGCAGCGGGGGGGCCGGCTATGGCTACACCTTC. Translated: CASSGGAGYGYTF.

This rearrangement joins TRBV5-1 to TRBJ2-7, with a tentative D call TRBD2 (6 bases). The CDR3 runs 14 residues. Germline-derived CDR1 and CDR2 are SGHRS and YFSETQ. V was pared by 0 bases and J by 4 bases, with 11 bases between. CDR3 residues: CASSLVRGGYEQYF. DNA for the CDR3: TGCGCCAGCAGCTTGGTTAGGGGAGGTTACGAGCAGTACTTC.

This sequence joins TRBV5-5 and TRBJ2-7, with D tentatively TRBD1 (5 bases). V lost 4 bases and J 2 bases, leaving 16 bases between the germline ends. This CDR3 region has 15 residues. The V gene's germline CDR1 is SGHKS and CDR2 YYEKEE (reference sequence). The CDR3 is CASSTSAGRTYEQYF. The CDR3 DNA follows: TGTGCCAGCAGCACCTCGGCAGGGCGGACCTACGAGCAGTACTTC. Supplemented by reference TRBV5-5 and TRBJ2-7, the full variable domain reads DAGVTQSPTHLIKTRGQQVTLRCSPISGHKSVSWYQQVLGQGPQFIFQYYEKEERGRGNFPDRFSARQFPNYSSELNVNALLLGDSALYLCASSTSAGRTYEQYFGPGTRLTVT.

The J gene is TRBJ1-6, the V gene TRBV28; D unclear. Germline-derived CDR1 and CDR2 are MDHEN and SYDVKM. The CDR3 contains 12 residues. The V end lost 5 bases, the J end lost 10 bases, and 9 bases lay between the germline ends. The CDR3 bases are TGTGCCAGCAGTCCCTCTAGGTCACCCCTCCACTTT. Protein sequence: CASSPSRSPLHF.